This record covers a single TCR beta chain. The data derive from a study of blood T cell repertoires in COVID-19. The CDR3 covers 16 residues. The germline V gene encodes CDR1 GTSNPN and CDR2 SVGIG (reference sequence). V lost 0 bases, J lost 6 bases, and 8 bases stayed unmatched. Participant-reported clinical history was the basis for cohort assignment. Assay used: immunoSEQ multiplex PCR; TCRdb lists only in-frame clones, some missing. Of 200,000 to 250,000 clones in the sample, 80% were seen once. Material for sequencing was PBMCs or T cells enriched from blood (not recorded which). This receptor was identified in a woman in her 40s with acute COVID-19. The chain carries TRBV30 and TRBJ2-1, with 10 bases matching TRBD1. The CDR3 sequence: CAWSVLAGTGVNEQFF. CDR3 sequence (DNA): TGTGCCTGGAGTGTACTCGCGGGGACAGGGGTCAATGAGCAGTTCTTC.